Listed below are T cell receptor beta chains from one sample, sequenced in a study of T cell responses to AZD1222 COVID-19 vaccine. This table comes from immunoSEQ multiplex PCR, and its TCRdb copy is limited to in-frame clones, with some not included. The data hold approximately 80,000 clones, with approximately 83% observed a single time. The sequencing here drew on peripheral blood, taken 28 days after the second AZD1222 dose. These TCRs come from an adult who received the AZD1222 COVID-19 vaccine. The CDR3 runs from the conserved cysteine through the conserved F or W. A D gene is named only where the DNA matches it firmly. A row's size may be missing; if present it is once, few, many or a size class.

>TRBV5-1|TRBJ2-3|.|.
TGCGCCAGCAGGGACCTTGGCACAGATACGCAGTATTTT
CASRDLGTDTQYF
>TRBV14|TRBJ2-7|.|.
TGTGCCAGCAGCCAAGAGGGGGCCTACGAGCAGTACTTC
CASSQEGAYEQYF
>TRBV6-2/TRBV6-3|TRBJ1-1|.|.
TGTGCCAGCAGTTTGGACAAAAGGGCTGAAGCTTTCTTT
CASSLDKRAEAFF
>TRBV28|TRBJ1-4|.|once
TGTGCCAGCAGTTTTCTCAAGGCCGATGAAAAACTGTTTTTT
CASSFLKADEKLFF
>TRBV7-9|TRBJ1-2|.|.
TGTGCCAGCAGCTCTTATTCGTTGACCTATGGCTACACCTTC
CASSSYSLTYGYTF
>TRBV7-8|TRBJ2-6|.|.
TGTGCCAGCAGCTTTCGGGGCTCTGGGGCCAACGTCCTGACTTTC
CASSFRGSGANVLTF
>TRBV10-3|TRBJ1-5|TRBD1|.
TGTGCCATCAGCTTGACAGGGGGCGATCAGCCCCAGCATTTT
CAISLTGGDQPQHF
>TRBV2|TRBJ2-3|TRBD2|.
TGTGCCAGCACCTCGGGGGGGCCCTCAGATACGCAGTATTTT
CASTSGGPSDTQYF
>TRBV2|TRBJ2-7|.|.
TGTGCCAGCAACCAAAGGGAGACGTCCTACGAGCAGTACTTC
CASNQRETSYEQYF
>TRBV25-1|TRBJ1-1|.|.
TGTGCCAGCAACCAGGGACCTGAAGCTTTCTTT
CASNQGPEAFF
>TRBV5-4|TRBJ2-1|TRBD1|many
TGTGCCAGCAGCCCTACAGGGGGCGCAGGCAATGAGCAGTTCTTC
CASSPTGGAGNEQFF